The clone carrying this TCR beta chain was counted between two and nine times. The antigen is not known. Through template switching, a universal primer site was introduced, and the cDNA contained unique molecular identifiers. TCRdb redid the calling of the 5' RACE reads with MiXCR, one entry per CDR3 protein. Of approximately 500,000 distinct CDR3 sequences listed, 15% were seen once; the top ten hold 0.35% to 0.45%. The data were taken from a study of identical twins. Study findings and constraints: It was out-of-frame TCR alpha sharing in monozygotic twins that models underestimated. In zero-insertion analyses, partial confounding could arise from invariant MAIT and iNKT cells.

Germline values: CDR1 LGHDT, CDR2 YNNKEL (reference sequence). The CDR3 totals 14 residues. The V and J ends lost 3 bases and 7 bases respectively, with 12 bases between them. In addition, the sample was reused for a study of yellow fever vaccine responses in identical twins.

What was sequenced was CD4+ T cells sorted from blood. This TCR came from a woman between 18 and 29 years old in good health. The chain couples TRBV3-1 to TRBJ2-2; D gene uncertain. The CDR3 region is CASSHLSGHGELFF. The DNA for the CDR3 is TGTGCCAGCAGCCATTTATCGGGCCACGGGGAGCTGTTTTTT.